This paragraph reports one T cell receptor beta chain. The antigen is undetermined. This entry belongs to a study of T cells expressing NK-cell markers. Study-wide context: Beta-chain profiling covered CD3+CD56+NKG2C+, CD3+CD56+NKG2C- and CD3+CD56-NKG2C+ sorted subsets. Most of the eight sequenced donors were HCMV-seropositive; one was seronegative. General observations from the study: In a few donors, dominant clonotypes made up about 28.3-65% of CD3+CD56-NKG2C+ cells.

The length of the CDR3 is 11 residues. Generation of TCR beta cDNA was performed by 5'RACE template switching incorporating UMIs. TCRdb reprocessed the 5' RACE reads, with one entry per CDR3 protein and no DNA. This sample's clone table lists 550,000 to 600,000 distinct CDR3 sequences. Sequenced: blood T cells: a sorted CD56 or NKG2C T cell subset, CD4+ or CD8+ T cells, or bulk PBMC T cells (not recorded which). This clonotype was sampled from a man aged 18 to 29 in good health. This sequence joins TRBV12-3 or TRBV12-4 and TRBJ2-7; TCRdb gives TRBD2 as the D gene, but with no DNA this cannot be confirmed. The CDR3 region is CASRRSGSSYF.